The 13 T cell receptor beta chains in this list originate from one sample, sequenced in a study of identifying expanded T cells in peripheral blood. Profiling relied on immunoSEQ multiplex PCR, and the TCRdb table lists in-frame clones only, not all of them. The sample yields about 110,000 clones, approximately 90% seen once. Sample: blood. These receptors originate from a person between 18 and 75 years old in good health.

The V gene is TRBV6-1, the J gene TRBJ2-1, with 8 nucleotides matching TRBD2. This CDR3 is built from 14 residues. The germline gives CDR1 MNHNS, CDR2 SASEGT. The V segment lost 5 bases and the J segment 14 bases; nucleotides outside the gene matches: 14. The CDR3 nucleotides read TGTGCCAGCAGTACTCCGCAGTTGCGGGGGGAGGAGTTCTTC. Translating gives CASSTPQLRGEEFF.

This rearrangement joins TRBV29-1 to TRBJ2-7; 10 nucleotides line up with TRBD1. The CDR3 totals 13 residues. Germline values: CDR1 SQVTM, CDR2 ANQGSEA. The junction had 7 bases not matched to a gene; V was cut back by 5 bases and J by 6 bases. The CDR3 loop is CSVSRDRGFEQYF. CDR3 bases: TGCAGCGTTTCCCGGGACAGGGGTTTCGAGCAGTACTTC.

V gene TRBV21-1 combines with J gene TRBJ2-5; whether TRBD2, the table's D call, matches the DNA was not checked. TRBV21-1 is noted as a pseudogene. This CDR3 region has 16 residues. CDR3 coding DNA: TGTGCCAGCAGCAAACCCCCCAGCGGGGGGCTAGAGACCCAGTACTTC. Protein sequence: CASSKPPSGGLETQYF.

The CDR3 nucleotides are TGTGCCAGCAGTGGACCTTCTAGCGGGGGTCCTCTTGAGCAGTTCTTC. It yields the protein CASSGPSSGGPLEQFF. The genes are TRBV2 and TRBJ2-1; 10 nucleotides match TRBD2. V lost 4 bases, J lost 9 bases, and 12 bases stayed unmatched. The CDR3 is made up of 16 amino acids. Germline CDR1 SNHLY, CDR2 FYNNEI.

DNA of the CDR3: TGCGCCAGCAGCCAAGACAGGGTCAGGAACGAAAAACTGTTTTTT. It encodes CASSQDRVRNEKLFF. V and J are TRBV4-3 and TRBJ1-4, with D perhaps TRBD1 (5 bases). The CDR3 sequence is 15 residues long. The germline V and J ends were trimmed by 0 bases and 8 bases, with 13 bases remaining between them. The germline gives CDR1 LGHNA, CDR2 YSLEER.

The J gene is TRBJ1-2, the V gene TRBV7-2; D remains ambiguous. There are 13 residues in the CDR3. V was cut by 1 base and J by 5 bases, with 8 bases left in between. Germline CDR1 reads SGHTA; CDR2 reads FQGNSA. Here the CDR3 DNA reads TGTGCCAGCAGCTTAGGTGTAGGATATGGCTACACCTTC. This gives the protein CASSLGVGYGYTF.

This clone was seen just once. The DNA for the CDR3 is TGTGCCACCAGCAGAGAAAGACCGTGGGGCTACACCTTC. Amino acids: CATSRERPWGYTF. The rearrangement uses TRBV15 and TRBJ1-2; D is unclear. The V end lost 0 bases, the J end lost 8 bases, and 10 bases lay between the germline ends. Germline V gene lookup returns CDR1 LNHNV and CDR2 YYDKDF (reference sequence). CDR3 length: 13 amino acids.

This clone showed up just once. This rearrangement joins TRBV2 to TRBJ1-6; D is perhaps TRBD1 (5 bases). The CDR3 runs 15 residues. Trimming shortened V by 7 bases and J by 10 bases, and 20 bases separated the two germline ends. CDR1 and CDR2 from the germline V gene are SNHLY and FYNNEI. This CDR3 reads CASTTARASQSPLHF. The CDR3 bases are TGTGCCAGCACGACAGCCAGGGCGTCCCAGTCACCCCTCCACTTT.

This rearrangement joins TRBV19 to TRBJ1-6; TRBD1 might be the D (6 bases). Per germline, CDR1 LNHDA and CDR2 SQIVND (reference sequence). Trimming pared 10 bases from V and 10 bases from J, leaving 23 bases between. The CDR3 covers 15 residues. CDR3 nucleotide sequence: TGTGCCACCATGGTGGGGGGGCGCGACGGATCACCCCTCCACTTT. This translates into CATMVGGRDGSPLHF.

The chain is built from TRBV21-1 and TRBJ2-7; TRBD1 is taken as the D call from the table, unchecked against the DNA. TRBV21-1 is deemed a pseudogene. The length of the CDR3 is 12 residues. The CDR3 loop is CASSNSWQGKYF. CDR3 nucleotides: TGTGCCAGCAGCAATTCTTGGCAGGGAAAGTACTTC.

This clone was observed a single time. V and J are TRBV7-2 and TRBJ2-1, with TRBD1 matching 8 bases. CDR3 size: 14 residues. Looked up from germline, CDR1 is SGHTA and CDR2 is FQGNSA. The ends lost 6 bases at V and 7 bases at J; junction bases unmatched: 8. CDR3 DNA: TGTGCCAGCAGTACGGGACAGGTTAATAATGAGCAGTTCTTC. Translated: CASSTGQVNNEQFF.

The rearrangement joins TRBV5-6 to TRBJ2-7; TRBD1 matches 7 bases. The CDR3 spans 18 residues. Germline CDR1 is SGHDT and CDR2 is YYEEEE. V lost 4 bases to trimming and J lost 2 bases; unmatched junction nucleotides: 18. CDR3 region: CASSTSDRAAQITYEQYF. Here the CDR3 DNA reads TGTGCCAGCAGCACCTCCGACAGGGCGGCCCAAATAACCTACGAGCAGTACTTC. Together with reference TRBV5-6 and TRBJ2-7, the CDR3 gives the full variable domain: DAGVTQSPTHLIKTRGQQVTLRCSPKSGHDTVSWYQQALGQGPQFIFQYYEEEERQRGNFPDRFSGHQFPNYSSELNVNALLLGDSALYLCASSTSDRAAQITYEQYFGPGTRLTVT.

The CDR3 bases are TGCGCCAGCAGCCAAGATTTAACAGGGCTCTATGGCTACACCTTC. It specifies CASSQDLTGLYGYTF. The chain recombines TRBV4-3 with TRBJ1-2, with a tentative D call TRBD1 (6 bases). V shed 0 bases and J shed 4 bases, with 12 bases lying between them. In germline, CDR1 is LGHNA, CDR2 YSLEER. This CDR3 has 15 amino acids.